These 18 T cell receptor beta chains came from one sample sequenced in a study of blood T cell repertoires in COVID-19 (dated by TCRdb to the early 2020s). The library was produced with the immunoSEQ multiplex PCR assay. In its TCRdb copy, this immuneACCESS table keeps in-frame sequences only and misses some clones. Where compared with another copy, unresolved V genes explain less than half of these, and the others have no known cause. The sample table records some 260,000 clones; around 87% of these occur just once. The top ten clonotypes cover around 6% of the sample. Sequencing was carried out using PBMCs or T cells enriched from blood (not recorded which). The receptors here all came from a young woman with acute COVID-19.

This clone was detected a few times. The gene calls are TRBV19 and TRBJ1-6, with D unresolved. The V gene lost 3 bases and the J gene lost 8 bases, with 14 bases spanning the gap. Germline V gives CDR1 LNHDA, CDR2 SQIVND (reference sequence). The CDR3 contains 15 residues. The CDR3 sequence is CASSIDGEEYSPLHF. The CDR3, as DNA: TGTGCCAGTAGTATTGACGGGGAAGAGTATTCACCCCTCCACTTT.

The chain employs TRBV10-2 and TRBJ2-5; 11 bases map to TRBD2. Germline CDR1 WSHSY, CDR2 SAAADI. V trimming: 5 bases; J trimming: 0 bases; junction bases outside the gene matches: 5. The CDR3 has 16 amino acids. The CDR3 sequence is CASSYGTSGHQETQYF. CDR3 bases: TGCGCCAGCAGTTACGGGACTAGCGGCCACCAAGAGACCCAGTACTTC.

The rearrangement links TRBV3-1 (or the pseudogene TRBV3-2) to TRBJ2-1; 7 bases are shared with TRBD2. The CDR3 runs 15 residues. J gave up 3 bases and V 3 bases, and 5 bases lay outside the gene matches. Germline V gene lookup returns CDR1 LGHDT and CDR2 YNNKEL (reference sequence). The CDR3 is CASSQVAGVYNEQFF. In DNA, the CDR3 is TGTGCCAGCAGCCAGGTTGCGGGAGTCTACAATGAGCAGTTCTTC.

The chain carries TRBV3-1 (or the pseudogene TRBV3-2) and TRBJ1-2, with a possible D match to TRBD1 (5 bases). Per the germline V gene, CDR1 is LGHDT and CDR2 is YNNKEL (reference sequence). Trimming removed 1 base at V and 8 bases at J, with 14 bases between. There are 14 residues in the CDR3. Here the CDR3 DNA reads TGTGCCAGCAGCCAAGGGACATCGGGACTGGGCTACACCTTC. Protein: CASSQGTSGLGYTF.

The chain links TRBV5-1 to TRBJ1-2; D gene unclear. Germline loops: CDR1 SGHRS, CDR2 YFSETQ. The V end lost 5 bases, the J end lost 7 bases, and 12 bases lay between the germline ends. This CDR3 is 12 amino acids long. CDR3 loop: CASRPERSGYTF. As DNA, the CDR3 is TGCGCCAGCAGACCCGAAAGGAGTGGCTACACCTTC.

The sample holds a few counts of this clone. The chain joins TRBV9 to TRBJ2-1, with 9 bases matching TRBD2. This CDR3 has 15 residues. The V and J ends lost 0 bases and 9 bases, in that order; junction bases with no gene match: 7. CDR1 and CDR2 (germline): SGDLS, YYNGEE. CDR3 nucleotides: TGTGCCAGCAGCGTAGTAACTAGCGGGCGGGGTGAGCAGTTCTTC. As protein: CASSVVTSGRGEQFF.

V usage is TRBV4-2 and J usage is TRBJ1-2; 7 nucleotides line up with TRBD1. CDR3 length equals 16 residues. Trimming removed 1 base from V and 2 bases from J; junction bases left unmatched: 7. Germline V gives CDR1 LGHNA, CDR2 YNFKEQ. CDR3 sequence (DNA): TGTGCCAGCAGCCAAGCCCCAACAGGGGAGAACTATGGCTACACCTTC. Its translation: CASSQAPTGENYGYTF.

This clone was picked up one time. The genes are TRBV18 and TRBJ2-2; possible D gene TRBD1, 6 bases. Per the germline V gene, CDR1 is KGHSH and CDR2 is LQKENI. The CDR3 contains 16 residues. V was trimmed by 3 bases and J by 5 bases, leaving 16 bases between them. CDR3 sequence: CASSPSPQGTTGELFF. The DNA of the CDR3 is TGTGCCAGCTCACCGAGCCCCCAGGGGACGACCGGGGAGCTGTTTTTT.

The rearrangement joins TRBV7-2 to TRBJ2-7, with TRBD2 identical over 8 bases. With V trimmed by 5 bases and J by 6 bases, 9 bases remained unmatched. This CDR3 has 14 amino acids. Germline loops: CDR1 SGHTA, CDR2 FQGNSA. CDR3 sequence (DNA): TGTGCCAGCAGCGGACGGGGGGGGCGCCTCGAGCAGTACTTC. Translated, it gives CASSGRGGRLEQYF.

The chain is built from TRBV19 and TRBJ2-7; 9 bases map to TRBD2. V was clipped by 5 bases and J by 5 bases; unmatched bases: 7. Germline V gives CDR1 LNHDA, CDR2 SQIVND (reference sequence). The CDR3 runs 14 residues. CDR3 loop: CASSPSGLAHEQYF. The CDR3 region has the DNA TGTGCCAGTAGTCCGTCGGGACTAGCCCACGAGCAGTACTTC.

This chain connects TRBV14 to TRBJ2-2; 9 bases match TRBD1. V dropped 4 bases and J dropped 5; count of bases not matched to a gene: 8. This CDR3 has 16 residues. Germline values: CDR1 SGHDN, CDR2 FVKESK. This CDR3 reads CASSLAGTGLTGELFF. CDR3 bases: TGTGCCAGCAGCCTAGCCGGGACAGGGTTGACCGGGGAGCTGTTTTTT.

V is TRBV5-4 and J is TRBJ2-1; 13 bases fit TRBD2. The CDR3 consists of 16 residues. V was clipped by 1 base and J by 9 bases; unmatched bases: 7. Germline assignment: CDR1 SGHNT and CDR2 YYREEE (reference sequence). The CDR3: CASSLPGLAGEGEQFF. CDR3 DNA sequence: TGTGCCAGCAGCTTGCCTGGACTAGCGGGAGAGGGTGAGCAGTTCTTC.

The V and J genes are TRBV3-1 (or the pseudogene TRBV3-2) and TRBJ1-1; D ambiguous. CDR3 length: 13 residues. CDR1 LGHDT and CDR2 YNNKEL come from the germline V gene (reference sequence). V was shortened by 4 bases and J by 10 bases, with 16 bases between the two germline ends. The CDR3 loop is CASSPPEETVAFF. CDR3 DNA sequence: TGTGCCAGCAGCCCTCCGGAGGAAACGGTAGCTTTCTTT.

The chain combines TRBV7-2 with TRBJ2-1, with TRBD1 identical over 8 bases. J lost 2 bases, V lost 4 bases, and 4 bases had no gene match. CDR1 is SGHTA and CDR2 is FQGNSA in the germline V gene. The CDR3 loop spans 15 amino acids. The CDR3 bases are TGTGCCAGCAGCTCCGACAGGGGAACCTACAATGAGCAGTTCTTC. Its protein product is CASSSDRGTYNEQFF.

The chain is built from TRBV28 and TRBJ2-1, with TRBD2 matching over 9 bases. Trimming cost V 7 bases and J 7 bases; bases outside gene matches: 11. CDR3 length: 15 residues. Per germline, CDR1 MDHEN and CDR2 SYDVKM. The CDR3 DNA is TGTGCCAGCACCCGGGCGGGAGGGCCTTGGAATGAGCAGTTCTTC. Its translation: CASTRAGGPWNEQFF.

The V and J genes are TRBV19 and TRBJ2-7, with D possibly TRBD1 on 6 matching bases. Germline V gene sequence: CDR1 LNHDA, CDR2 SQIVND (reference sequence). Trimming shortened V by 1 base and J by 2 bases, and 12 bases separated the two germline ends. The CDR3 loop spans 15 amino acids. The CDR3 protein is CASSIAGVPPYEQYF. CDR3 coding DNA: TGTGCCAGTAGTATAGCAGGGGTCCCCCCCTACGAGCAGTACTTC.

V and J are TRBV7-2 and TRBJ2-5, with D unclear. In germline, CDR1 is SGHTA, CDR2 FQGNSA. There are 14 residues in the CDR3. With 5 bases removed from V and 2 bases from J, the gap between germline ends came to 12 bases. The CDR3 loop is CASSPVRRQETQYF. The DNA of the CDR3 is TGTGCCAGCAGCCCGGTCCGGCGGCAAGAGACCCAGTACTTC.

V gene TRBV7-9 combines with J gene TRBJ1-5, with 9 bases matching TRBD1. This CDR3 spans 16 amino acids. Losses at the gene ends were 0 bases for V and 4 bases for J; bases not matched to a gene: 4. In germline, CDR1 is SEHNR, CDR2 FQNEAQ (reference sequence). CDR3 nucleotides: TGTGCCAGCAGCTTAGCCGACAGGGGGGGGAATCAGCCCCAGCATTTT. Translation: CASSLADRGGNQPQHF.